One sample yielded the 14 T cell receptor beta chains listed below, sequenced in a study of cytomegalovirus exposure and HLA in healthy donors. PCR primers comprised 60 Vbeta and 13 Jbeta primers. Here immunoSEQ multiplex PCR was the method, and the copy in TCRdb shows in-frame clones only, minus some. Of around 260,000 clones in the sample, 80% were seen once. Sequencing was done on a sample of PBMCs. The receptors derive from a girl aged 2-15 years in good health and CMV-seronegative.

The V call is TRBV7-8, the J call TRBJ1-4, with D unresolved. The CDR3 is made up of 11 amino acids. From germline, CDR1 is SGHVS and CDR2 FQNEAQ. V was trimmed by 8 bases and J by 8 bases, leaving 9 bases between them. The CDR3 here is CASGRGEKLFF. CDR3 DNA sequence: TGTGCCAGCGGCCGAGGAGAAAAACTGTTTTTT.

The table lists this clone with a count of one. This chain connects TRBV6-1 to TRBJ2-7, with TRBD2 matching 8 bases. Per the germline V gene, CDR1 is MNHNS and CDR2 is SASEGT. The CDR3 has 14 residues. V shed 7 bases, J shed 1 base, and the junction held 6 bases outside the gene matches. The CDR3 sequence: CASIDGGASYEQYF. CDR3 coding DNA: TGTGCCAGCATCGACGGGGGGGCTTCCTACGAGCAGTACTTC.

The CDR3 loop reads CASSLSQQGNGYTF. As DNA, the CDR3 is TGTGCCAGCAGTTTATCACAGCAGGGGAATGGCTACACCTTC. The chain links TRBV27 to TRBJ1-2, with D possibly being TRBD1 (6 bases). The V gene's germline CDR1 is MNHEY and CDR2 SMNVEV (reference sequence). The CDR3 covers 14 residues. With 0 bases removed from V and 6 bases from J, the gap between germline ends came to 11 bases.

The chain joins TRBV9 to TRBJ2-3; D is ambiguous. The CDR3 sequence is 15 residues long. CDR1 SGDLS and CDR2 YYNGEE come from the germline V gene. Trimming left V 4 bases short and J 2 bases short, with 14 bases between. Here the CDR3 reads CASSFNRLSTDTQYF. CDR3 nucleotide sequence: TGTGCCAGCAGCTTCAATAGACTTTCCACAGATACGCAGTATTTT.

The chain uses TRBV5-1 and TRBJ2-1, with TRBD2 identical over 10 bases. The CDR3 loop spans 15 amino acids. The V gene's germline CDR1 is SGHRS and CDR2 YFSETQ. With 4 bases clipped from V and 6 bases from J, the junction kept 7 bases outside the gene matches. The DNA of the CDR3 is TGCGCCAGCAGCGTCTTTAGCGGGGGGCTCAATGAGCAGTTCTTC. Amino acids: CASSVFSGGLNEQFF.

The rearrangement links TRBV19 to TRBJ1-5; D remains ambiguous. This CDR3 is 15 amino acids long. CDR1 LNHDA and CDR2 SQIVND come from the germline V gene (reference sequence). V was cut by 2 bases and J by 2 bases, with 10 bases left in between. CDR3 nucleotide sequence: TGTGCCAGTAGTATATCCCTTCCCGGCAATCAGCCCCAGCATTTT. This sequence encodes CASSISLPGNQPQHF.

The chain uses TRBV19 and TRBJ2-5; D unresolved. The CDR3 consists of 18 residues. V dropped 3 bases and J dropped 1 base, with 21 bases sitting between them. Per the germline V gene, CDR1 is LNHDA and CDR2 is SQIVND (reference sequence). The CDR3 coding sequence is TGTGCCAGTAGTATGATGGGTTTCCCAACAGCCGGCCAAGAGACCCAGTACTTC. Its protein is CASSMMGFPTAGQETQYF.

V usage is TRBV19 and J usage is TRBJ1-3; TRBD1 aligns across 7 bases. The CDR3 spans 20 residues. J gave up 2 bases and V 3 bases, and 19 bases lay outside the gene matches. Germline CDR1 reads LNHDA; CDR2 reads SQIVND (reference sequence). This chain's CDR3 is CASSITVTGWTGGPGNTIYF. The CDR3 DNA is TGTGCCAGTAGTATTACTGTGACAGGGTGGACAGGCGGACCTGGAAACACCATATATTTT.

The chain's CDR3 is CASKRDRGHGYTF. The CDR3 DNA follows: TGTGCCAGCAAACGAGACAGAGGCCATGGCTACACCTTC. The chain carries TRBV6-1 and TRBJ1-2; weak D call: TRBD1 (5 bases). The ends were cut back, 7 bases at V and 6 bases at J, with 15 bases in the middle. This CDR3 has 13 amino acids. The V gene's germline CDR1 is MNHNS and CDR2 SASEGT.

J is TRBJ1-2 and V is TRBV19; 10 nucleotides line up with TRBD1. CDR1 is LNHDA and CDR2 is SQIVND in the germline V gene (reference sequence). CDR3 length: 15 residues. J gave up 3 bases and V 9 bases, and 10 bases lay outside the gene matches. The CDR3 protein is CASLRFGTGDYGYTF. The CDR3 nucleotides are TGTGCCAGCCTCCGTTTCGGGACAGGGGACTATGGCTACACCTTC.

The chain couples TRBV28 to TRBJ1-2; 8 bases are shared with TRBD1. CDR1 MDHEN and CDR2 SYDVKM come from the germline V gene. The ends lost 3 bases at V and 4 bases at J; junction bases unmatched: 7. The CDR3 extends over 15 amino acids. For the CDR3, the DNA is TGTGCCAGCAGTTTGTCGGGGACAGGTCTCTATGGCTACACCTTC. This translates into CASSLSGTGLYGYTF.

This clone came up a few times. The V call is TRBV9, the J call TRBJ2-2, with a possible D match to TRBD2 (5 bases). There are 13 residues in the CDR3. Trimming took 3 bases from V and 7 from J, leaving 10 bases between them. CDR1 is SGDLS and CDR2 is YYNGEE in the germline V gene. The CDR3 region has the DNA TGTGCCAGCAGCGGGAGCGGTGGCGGGGAGCTGTTTTTT. Translated, it gives CASSGSGGGELFF.

Points on this clone: Its ends do not fully match the called genes, so a read error is possible. J is TRBJ2-5 and V is TRBV7-9, with 8 bases fitting TRBD1. The germline V gene encodes CDR1 SEHNR and CDR2 FQNEAQ (reference sequence). The CDR3 is 14 residues long. In DNA, the CDR3 is TGTTCCAGCAGCAAAACAGGGGGCCAAGAGACCCAGTACTTC. Translated, it gives CSSSKTGGQETQYF.

This clone was seen a handful of times. The chain has TRBV5-6 and TRBJ1-2, with TRBD1 identical over 10 bases. Germline V lookup: CDR1 SGHDT, CDR2 YYEEEE. With V trimmed by 0 bases and J by 8 bases, 13 bases remained unmatched. The CDR3 loop spans 17 amino acids. The CDR3 bases are TGTGCCAGCAGCTTGGCGTTAACCGGGACAGGGGTAAGCGGCTACACCTTC. This encodes CASSLALTGTGVSGYTF.